The 17 T cell receptor beta chains listed next were all sequenced from one sample in a study of T cells in Graves' hyperthyroidism and ophthalmopathy. Amplification yielded TCR beta CDR3 regions, with RNA transcripts as the source. During a first-round RT-PCR of the TCR CDR3, the HTBI primer set was used. TCRdb redid the calling of the multiplex PCR reads with MiXCR, one entry per CDR3 protein. This sample has some 510,000 distinct CDR3 sequences, with approximately 44% found just once. Specimen: peripheral blood or thyroid tissue (not recorded which). The receptor source for this set is a woman between 18 and 29 years old with Graves' hyperthyroidism.

In the case of this clonotype: This sequence may be a read error, since a much larger clone differs from it by one base. This chain joins TRBV7-2 and TRBJ1-1, with D unclear. Germline-derived CDR1 and CDR2 are SGHTA and FQGNSA. The CDR3 spans 14 residues. V was trimmed by 3 bases and J by 6 bases, leaving 14 bases between them. CDR3 loop: CASSFSAKQPEAFF. CDR3 in DNA: TGTGCCAGCAGCTTCTCAGCTAAGCAGCCTGAAGCTTTCTTT.

The rearrangement uses TRBV5-1 and TRBJ1-2; 10 positions match TRBD1. Germline CDR1 and CDR2: SGHRS and YFSETQ. J was trimmed by 1 base and V by 3 bases; bases with no gene match: 3. CDR3 length: 15 amino acids. In DNA form, the CDR3 reads TGCGCCAGCAGCTCGAGGGACAGGGGTAACTATGGCTACACCTTC. It translates to CASSSRDRGNYGYTF.

The chain links TRBV19 to TRBJ1-2; 9 bases agree with TRBD1. The CDR3 extends over 15 amino acids. The V gene's germline CDR1 is LNHDA and CDR2 SQIVND (reference sequence). V gave up 9 bases and J gave up 4 bases; unmatched junction bases: 12. The CDR3 DNA sequence: TGTGCCAGCGGTCCGGGACAGGGAGGCATCTATGGCTACACCTTC. This gives the protein CASGPGQGGIYGYTF.

The V call is TRBV7-9, the J call TRBJ2-6; D ambiguous. Germline CDR1 reads SEHNR; CDR2 reads FQNEAQ (reference sequence). V was clipped by 1 base and J by 0 bases, with 13 bases between them. The CDR3 has 18 residues. For the CDR3, the DNA is TGTGCCAGCAGCTTAGTGGGGTCTCTCAGCTCTGGGGCCAACGTCCTGACTTTC. Encoded protein: CASSLVGSLSSGANVLTF.

This clonotype was counted only a few times. The rearrangement joins TRBV29-1 to TRBJ2-3; perhaps TRBD1 as D (5 bases). CDR3 length: 13 amino acids. From germline, CDR1 is SQVTM and CDR2 ANQGSEA. V lost 0 bases to trimming and J lost 6 bases, with 10 bases between them. CDR3: CSVEEGAGDTQYF. In DNA form, the CDR3 reads TGCAGCGTTGAAGAAGGGGCAGGGGATACGCAGTATTTT.

This clonotype was counted between two and nine times. This chain links TRBV7-9 with TRBJ1-2, with a weak D call TRBD1 (5 bases). Trimming took off 5 bases at V and 8 bases at J, with 15 bases between the two ends. The CDR3 is 13 residues long. Germline CDR1 is SEHNR and CDR2 is FQNEAQ (reference sequence). CDR3 nucleotide sequence: TGTGCCAGCAGCGACAGTATCACGGGAGGCTACACCTTC. This encodes CASSDSITGGYTF.

The chain couples TRBV7-3 to TRBJ2-6; D remains ambiguous. The CDR3 has 15 residues. The germline V gene has CDR1 SGHTA and CDR2 FQGTGA. Trimming stripped 6 bases from V and 0 bases from J, with 9 bases between. CDR3 residues: CASSTGLSGANVLTF. The DNA of the CDR3 is TGTGCCAGCAGTACGGGCCTCTCTGGGGCCAACGTCCTGACTTTC.

The V gene is TRBV7-2, the J gene TRBJ1-6; maybe TRBD1 (5 bases). In germline, CDR1 is SGHTA, CDR2 FQGNSA. This CDR3 spans 17 amino acids. Deletions cut 7 bases from V and 0 bases from J, with 16 bases between. The CDR3: CASTQVQASSYNSPLHF. The CDR3 nucleotides are TGTGCCAGCACCCAAGTACAGGCTAGCTCCTATAATTCACCCCTCCACTTT.

The chain employs TRBV6-5 and TRBJ1-2; D not certain. The V gene lost 0 bases and the J gene lost 2 bases, with 10 bases spanning the gap. Germline-derived CDR1 and CDR2 are MNHEY and SVGAGI. CDR3 length: 15 residues. The CDR3 coding sequence is TGTGCCAGCAGTTACTCGGGCCCGACCAACTATGGCTACACCTTC. Its protein product is CASSYSGPTNYGYTF.

V gene TRBV20-1 combines with J gene TRBJ1-5, with TRBD1 identical over 9 bases. V shed 6 bases and J 5 bases; nucleotides not matched to a gene: 2. Germline V gives CDR1 DFQATT, CDR2 SNEGSKA (reference sequence). The CDR3 loop spans 12 amino acids. CDR3 sequence (DNA): TGCAGTGCGGGGGACAGGGATCAGCCCCAGCATTTT. Protein sequence: CSAGDRDQPQHF.

This sequence joins TRBV29-1 and TRBJ2-6; D may be TRBD1 (6 bases). V shed 6 bases and J shed 11 bases, with 20 bases lying between them. The V gene's germline CDR1 is SQVTM and CDR2 ANQGSEA. The CDR3 consists of 14 residues. Written as DNA, the CDR3 is TGCAGCGTACCCAAGGGGGACACAGCCTACGTCCTGACTTTC. This gives the protein CSVPKGDTAYVLTF.

This clonotype came up many times. The genes are TRBV25-1 and TRBJ1-2; no clear D. CDR1 and CDR2 (germline): MGHDK, SYGVNS. This CDR3 comprises 11 residues. The V end lost 5 bases, the J end lost 8 bases, and 9 bases lay between the germline ends. The CDR3 DNA is TGTGCCAGCAGTACGACCGGGGGCTACACCTTC. This translates into CASSTTGGYTF.

The chain links TRBV29-1 to TRBJ1-2, with a tentative D call TRBD1 (5 bases). The CDR3 consists of 12 residues. Germline values: CDR1 SQVTM, CDR2 ANQGSEA. The V and J ends lost 8 bases and 3 bases respectively, with 13 bases between them. CDR3 bases: TGCAGCTTGGGACCTATGGACTATGGCTACACCTTC. The encoded protein is CSLGPMDYGYTF.

This clonotype occurred many times. The gene calls are TRBV12-3 or TRBV12-4 and TRBJ1-2; D unresolved. Trimming left V 3 bases short and J 7 bases short, with 12 bases between. There are 13 residues in the CDR3. The CDR3 here is CASSLGMWGGYTF. For the CDR3, the DNA is TGTGCCAGCAGTTTGGGGATGTGGGGTGGCTACACCTTC.

This clonotype was seen many times. The chain uses TRBV7-9 and TRBJ2-5; D is undetermined. The CDR3 is 12 residues long. Germline V gene lookup returns CDR1 SEHNR and CDR2 FQNEAQ (reference sequence). Trimming pared 2 bases from V and 3 bases from J, leaving 4 bases between. The CDR3 protein is CASSLPEETQYF. DNA of the CDR3: TGTGCCAGCAGCTTACCGGAAGAGACCCAGTACTTC.

For this clonotype: Being one base from a much bigger clone, this may be a read error. The CDR3 sequence: CSAEGQLNEKLFF. The CDR3 region has the DNA TGCAGTGCTGAGGGACAACTGAATGAAAAACTGTTTTTT. V is TRBV20-1 and J is TRBJ1-4; tentative D call: TRBD1 (6 bases). CDR1 and CDR2 (germline): DFQATT, SNEGSKA (reference sequence). V lost 5 bases to trimming and J lost 5 bases, with 12 bases between them. The CDR3 has 13 residues.

With respect to this clonotype: This sequence may be a read error, since a much larger clone differs from it by one base. The chain recombines TRBV10-2 with TRBJ1-5; D uncertain. The CDR3 contains 15 residues. Germline CDR1 is WSHSY and CDR2 is SAAADI. CDR3 DNA: TGTGCCGGCAGCGCGGGATCTTGGGGCAATCAGCCCCAGCATTTT. It yields the protein CAGSAGSWGNQPQHF.